This T cell receptor beta chain was obtained from a study of regulatory T cells in long-lasting Graves disease. Study-wide points: Lower TCR diversity characterized persistent Graves' patients relative to newly diagnosed patients.

Time point defined: persistent/refractory GD, antithyroid drugs over 5 years with positive TRAb. PBMCs were the source of the RNA used for TCR sequencing. Trimming shortened V by 5 bases and J by 6 bases, and 14 bases separated the two germline ends. The CDR3 totals 13 residues. Germline assignment: CDR1 SGHTA and CDR2 FQGNSA. The authors built TCR beta libraries using iRepertoire HTBI primers and Arm-PCR of CDR3 regions. TCRdb recomputed calls from the multiplex PCR reads with MiXCR, one row per CDR3 protein. This sample yields approximately 350,000 distinct CDR3 sequences, of which approximately 23% are seen a single time; 28% belongs to the top ten. This clonotype was detected many times. The antigen remains unidentified.

The chain uses TRBV7-2 and TRBJ2-7; tentative D call: TRBD1 (5 bases). Specimen: peripheral blood mononuclear cells (PBMCs), collected when the disease was refractory, from a patient treated with antithyroid drugs. The TCR comes from a woman in her thirties or forties with Graves disease. The CDR3 nucleotides read TGTGCCAGCAGCGCCGGACCCCAGGGCGAGCAGTACTTC. It specifies CASSAGPQGEQYF.